The 10 T cell receptor beta chains listed next were all sequenced from one sample in a study of blood T cell repertoires in COVID-19. The method was immunoSEQ multiplex PCR; TCRdb's version includes in-frame clones alone and lacks a portion of them. The table includes roughly 120,000 clones, approximately 80% detected once. Material for sequencing was peripheral blood. The receptors were sampled from a middle-aged woman with acute or convalescent COVID-19.

The rearrangement joins TRBV5-5 to TRBJ1-2, with D unresolved. Germline loops: CDR1 SGHKS, CDR2 YYEKEE (reference sequence). V lost 0 bases and J 2 bases, leaving 11 bases between the germline ends. The CDR3 is 15 residues long. The CDR3 here is CASSLDQVSNYGYTF. CDR3 DNA: TGTGCCAGCAGCTTGGATCAGGTTTCCAACTATGGCTACACCTTC.

V usage is TRBV29-1 and J usage is TRBJ2-5; the match to TRBD1 covers 8 bases. This CDR3 comprises 14 residues. Germline trimming cut 6 bases from V and 5 bases from J; bases unmatched to any gene: 11. CDR1 SQVTM and CDR2 ANQGSEA come from the germline V gene. CDR3 loop: CSVKPQGAWETQYF. The CDR3 nucleotides are TGCAGCGTGAAACCCCAGGGGGCTTGGGAGACCCAGTACTTC.

V usage is TRBV3-1 (or the pseudogene TRBV3-2) and J usage is TRBJ1-1; D call uncertain. The germline CDR1 and CDR2 sequences are LGHDT and YNNKEL (reference sequence). V was cut by 4 bases and J by 2 bases, with 8 bases left in between. The CDR3 is 13 residues long. CDR3: CASSPSFNTEAFF. In nucleotides, the CDR3 is TGTGCCAGCAGCCCTTCGTTTAACACTGAAGCTTTCTTT.

The CDR3 DNA reads as TGTGCCAGCAGCGTCACCGGGGTAGGGAACACTGAAGCTTTCTTT. Translation gives CASSVTGVGNTEAFF. The gene calls are TRBV9 and TRBJ1-1, with D hard to call. This CDR3 is 15 amino acids long. Germline V CDR1 and CDR2: SGDLS, YYNGEE. V was trimmed by 2 bases and J by 1 base, leaving 12 bases between them.

This chain connects TRBV9 to TRBJ1-2; D is undetermined. With 6 bases removed from V and 6 bases from J, the gap between germline ends came to 18 bases. The CDR3 spans 14 residues. Germline-derived CDR1 and CDR2 are SGDLS and YYNGEE. CDR3 in amino acids: CASTRWREADGYTF. CDR3 DNA sequence: TGTGCCAGCACCCGATGGAGGGAGGCGGATGGCTACACCTTC. The full variable domain, completed using reference TRBV9 and TRBJ1-2, is DSGVTQTPKHLITATGQRVTLRCSPRSGDLSVYWYQQSLDQGLQFLIQYYNGEERAKGNILERFSAQQFPDLHSELNLSSLELGDSALYFCASTRWREADGYTFGSGTRLTVV.

This clone was seen a few times. The J gene is TRBJ2-2, the V gene TRBV5-4; D perhaps matches TRBD1 (5 bases). V lost 2 bases, J lost 5 bases, and 19 bases lay in between. Germline V gene lookup returns CDR1 SGHNT and CDR2 YYREEE (reference sequence). CDR3 length equals 17 residues. This chain's CDR3 is CASSFLDMGFGTGELFF. DNA for the CDR3: TGTGCCAGCAGCTTCTTGGACATGGGGTTTGGGACCGGGGAGCTGTTTTTT. Supplemented by reference TRBV5-4 and TRBJ2-2, the full variable domain reads ETGVTQSPTHLIKTRGQQVTLRCSSQSGHNTVSWYQQALGQGPQFIFQYYREEENGRGNFPPRFSGLQFPNYSSELNVNALELDDSALYLCASSFLDMGFGTGELFFGEGSRLTVL.

The J gene is TRBJ2-1, the V gene TRBV7-9; D is uncertain. This CDR3 is built from 12 residues. Germline lookup yields CDR1 SEHNR and CDR2 FQNEAQ (reference sequence). V shed 8 bases and J shed 5 bases, with 10 bases lying between them. The CDR3 protein is CASAQINNEQFF. The CDR3 DNA follows: TGTGCCAGCGCACAGATCAACAATGAGCAGTTCTTC.

The chain links TRBV7-2 to TRBJ1-5; D not certain. V gave up 5 bases and J gave up 8 bases, with 7 bases separating them. The CDR3 spans 11 residues. Germline V CDR1 and CDR2: SGHTA, FQGNSA. CDR3 in amino acids: CASSPGEPQHF. The CDR3 DNA follows: TGTGCCAGCAGCCCGGGAGAGCCCCAGCATTTT.

V gene TRBV5-6 combines with J gene TRBJ1-2; 9 positions agree with TRBD1. After removal of 3 bases from V and 4 bases from J, the junction contained 10 bases not matched to a gene. This CDR3 has 16 residues. Germline values: CDR1 SGHDT, CDR2 YYEEEE. CDR3: CASSSNRGRLGYGYTF. The CDR3, as DNA: TGTGCCAGCAGCTCTAACAGGGGGCGATTAGGCTATGGCTACACCTTC.

J is TRBJ2-1 and V is TRBV4-1, with TRBD2 matching 9 bases. Germline loops: CDR1 MGHRA, CDR2 YSYEKL. The CDR3 extends over 17 amino acids. V trimming: 0 bases; J trimming: 4 bases; junction bases outside the gene matches: 7. The CDR3 loop reads CASSQDRSSGAYNEQFF. The CDR3 bases are TGCGCCAGCAGCCAAGATAGGTCTAGCGGGGCTTACAATGAGCAGTTCTTC.